The 2 T cell receptor beta chains listed next were all sequenced from one sample in a study of blood T cell repertoires in COVID-19. The method was immunoSEQ multiplex PCR; TCRdb's version includes in-frame clones alone and lacks a portion of them. This repertoire shows some 60,000 clones, around 85% found once; its top ten account for about 17%. Source material: peripheral blood. The receptors derive from a human donor in a cohort sampled during active COVID-19.

This chain uses TRBV9 with TRBJ1-2, with a tentative D call TRBD1 (5 bases). Trimming took off 4 bases at V and 8 bases at J, with 12 bases between the two ends. This CDR3 region has 12 residues. CDR1 and CDR2 (germline): SGDLS, YYNGEE. The CDR3 sequence is CASSPAGSGYTF. CDR3 DNA: TGTGCCAGCAGCCCTGCAGGGTCCGGCTACACCTTC. Drawing the rest from reference TRBV9 and TRBJ1-2, the complete variable domain is DSGVTQTPKHLITATGQRVTLRCSPRSGDLSVYWYQQSLDQGLQFLIQYYNGEERAKGNILERFSAQQFPDLHSELNLSSLELGDSALYFCASSPAGSGYTFGSGTRLTVV.

The CDR3 region is CASSLGGGNNNEQFF. The CDR3 DNA reads as TGTGCCAGCAGCTTAGGCGGGGGCAATAACAATGAGCAGTTCTTC. The chain joins TRBV11-3 to TRBJ2-1, with TRBD2 as a possible D gene (7 bases). V was cut by 1 base and J by 5 bases, with 12 bases left in between. From germline, CDR1 is SGHNT and CDR2 YENEEA. There are 15 residues in the CDR3.